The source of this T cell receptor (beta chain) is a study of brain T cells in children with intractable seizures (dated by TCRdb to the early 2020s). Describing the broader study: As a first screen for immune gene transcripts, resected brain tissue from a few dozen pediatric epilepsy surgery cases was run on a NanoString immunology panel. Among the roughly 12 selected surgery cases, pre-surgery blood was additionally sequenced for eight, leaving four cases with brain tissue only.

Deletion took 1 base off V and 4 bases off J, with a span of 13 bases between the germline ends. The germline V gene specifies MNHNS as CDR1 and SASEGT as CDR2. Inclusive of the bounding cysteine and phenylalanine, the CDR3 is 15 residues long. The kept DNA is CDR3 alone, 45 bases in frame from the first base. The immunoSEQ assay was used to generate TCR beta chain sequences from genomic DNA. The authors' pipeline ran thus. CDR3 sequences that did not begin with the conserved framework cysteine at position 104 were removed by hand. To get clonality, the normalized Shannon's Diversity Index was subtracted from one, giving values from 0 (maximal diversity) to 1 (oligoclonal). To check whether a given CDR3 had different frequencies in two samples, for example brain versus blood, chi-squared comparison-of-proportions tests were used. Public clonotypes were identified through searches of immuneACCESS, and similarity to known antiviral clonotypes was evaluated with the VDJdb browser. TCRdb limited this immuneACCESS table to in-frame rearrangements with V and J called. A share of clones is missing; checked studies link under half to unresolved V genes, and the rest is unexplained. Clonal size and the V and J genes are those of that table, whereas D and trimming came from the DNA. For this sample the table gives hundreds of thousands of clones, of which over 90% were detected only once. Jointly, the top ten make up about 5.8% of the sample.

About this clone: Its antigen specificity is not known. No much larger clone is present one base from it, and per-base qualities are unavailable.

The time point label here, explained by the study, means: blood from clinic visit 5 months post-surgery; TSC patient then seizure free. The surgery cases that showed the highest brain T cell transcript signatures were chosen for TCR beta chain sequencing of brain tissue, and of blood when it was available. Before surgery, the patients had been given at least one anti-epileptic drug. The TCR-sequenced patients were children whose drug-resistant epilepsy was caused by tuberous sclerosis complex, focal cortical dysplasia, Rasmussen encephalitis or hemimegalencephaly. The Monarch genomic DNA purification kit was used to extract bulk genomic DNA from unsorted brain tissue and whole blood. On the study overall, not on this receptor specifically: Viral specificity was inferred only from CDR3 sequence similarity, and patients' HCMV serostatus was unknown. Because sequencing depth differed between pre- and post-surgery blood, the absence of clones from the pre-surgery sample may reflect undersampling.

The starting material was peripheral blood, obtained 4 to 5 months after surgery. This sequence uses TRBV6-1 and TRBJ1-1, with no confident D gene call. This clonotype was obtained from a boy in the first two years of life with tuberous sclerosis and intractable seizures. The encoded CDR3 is CASSEGSFGSTEAFF. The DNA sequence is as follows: TGTGCCAGCAGTGAAGGCAGTTTTGGAAGCACTGAAGCTTTCTTT.